Below, 13 T cell receptor beta chains from the same sample are listed, as sequenced in a study of early T cells in non-severe SARS-CoV-2 infection. TCRdb re-analysed the 5' RACE reads in MiXCR, keeping a single row per CDR3 protein. The sample holds about 77,000 distinct CDR3 sequences, about 15% seen once. Source material: whole blood. The receptors come from an adult who was a healthcare worker with PCR-confirmed SARS-CoV-2 infection or an uninfected control (not recorded which).

The genes are TRBV7-2 and TRBJ2-7; 8 nucleotides match TRBD2. Trimming cost V 0 bases and J 0 bases; bases outside gene matches: 10. The CDR3 has 18 residues. Germline V gives CDR1 SGHTA, CDR2 FQGNSA. CDR3 in amino acids: CASSLAALAGSVSYEQYF. The CDR3 region has the DNA TGTGCCAGCAGCTTAGCGGCCTTAGCGGGATCCGTCTCCTACGAGCAGTACTTC.

This clonotype came up a few times. CDR3 sequence: CASSLATVPTGELFF. In DNA form, the CDR3 reads TGTGCCAGCAGTTTAGCAACAGTCCCCACCGGGGAGCTGTTTTTT. The chain uses TRBV28 and TRBJ2-2, with D unclear. CDR3 length: 15 residues. Trimming removed 2 bases at V and 4 bases at J, with 11 bases between. The V gene's germline CDR1 is MDHEN and CDR2 SYDVKM.

The chain has TRBV12-3 or TRBV12-4 and TRBJ2-4; a possible D gene is TRBD1 (6 bases). V dropped 3 bases and J dropped 1 base, with 10 bases sitting between them. The CDR3 loop spans 15 amino acids. In nucleotides, the CDR3 is TGTGCCAGCAGTTTGTCCGGACAGGCCAAAAACATTCAGTACTTC. This encodes CASSLSGQAKNIQYF.

This clonotype was counted many times. In nucleotides, the CDR3 is TGTGCCAGCAGTTCACTCGCGGGCCCTACTGAAGCTTTCTTT. Translating it yields CASSSLAGPTEAFF. V and J are TRBV27 and TRBJ1-1, with unresolved D. CDR1 and CDR2 from the germline V gene are MNHEY and SMNVEV (reference sequence). This CDR3 region has 14 residues. The germline V and J ends were trimmed by 4 bases and 5 bases, with 14 bases remaining between them.

The chain employs TRBV5-4 and TRBJ2-1; D may match TRBD1 or TRBD2 (6 bases each). The V and J ends lost 0 bases and 0 bases respectively, with 10 bases between them. The CDR3 sequence is 16 residues long. Germline values: CDR1 SGHNT, CDR2 YYREEE (reference sequence). The CDR3 loop is CASSLAGGGSYNEQFF. The CDR3 bases are TGTGCCAGCAGCTTGGCCGGGGGCGGCTCCTACAATGAGCAGTTCTTC.

This clonotype is a singleton in its sample. The chain recombines TRBV21-1 with TRBJ2-3; TRBD1, as called in the table, went unchecked against the DNA. TRBV21-1 is listed as a pseudogene. The CDR3 contains 15 residues. The CDR3 DNA is TGTGCCAGCAGCAAAAAGGGGGTCTACACAGATACGCAGTATTTT. Its translation is CASSKKGVYTDTQYF.

This clonotype showed up just a few times. CDR3 bases: TGTGCCAGTAGTACGTTCCGGGACTTCAAAAGGTACAATGAGCAGTTCTTC. Amino acids: CASSTFRDFKRYNEQFF. The chain links TRBV19 to TRBJ2-1; D might be TRBD2 (6 bases). Deletions cut 4 bases from V and 4 bases from J, with 20 bases between. Per germline, CDR1 LNHDA and CDR2 SQIVND (reference sequence). The CDR3 covers 17 residues.

This clonotype was counted a few times. The gene calls are TRBV29-1 and TRBJ2-5; possible D gene TRBD2, 5 bases. This CDR3 is 11 amino acids long. Germline lookup yields CDR1 SQVTM and CDR2 ANQGSEA. The V gene lost 5 bases and the J gene lost 7 bases, with 11 bases spanning the gap. In nucleotides, the CDR3 is TGCAGCGTTACATACGAGGGGACCCAGTACTTC. Its translation: CSVTYEGTQYF.

J is TRBJ2-3 and V is TRBV7-9; TRBD2 matches at 8 bases. Germline CDR1 and CDR2: SEHNR and FQNEAQ (reference sequence). V lost 3 bases, J lost 0 bases, and 5 bases stayed unmatched. The CDR3 covers 16 residues. The CDR3 loop is CASSFGLASSTDTQYF. The CDR3 DNA reads TGTGCCAGCAGCTTCGGACTAGCTAGTAGCACAGATACGCAGTATTTT. The variable domain in full, with the rest retrieved from reference TRBV7-9 and TRBJ2-3, is DTGVSQNPRHKITKRGQNVTFRCDPISEHNRLYWYRQTLGQGPEFLTYFQNEAQLEKSRLLSDRFSAERPKGSFSTLEIQRTEQGDSAMYLCASSFGLASSTDTQYFGPGTRLTVL.

The gene calls are TRBV12-3 or TRBV12-4 and TRBJ2-2, with a possible D match to TRBD2 (5 bases). The CDR3 runs 12 residues. V dropped 6 bases and J dropped 7 bases, with 9 bases sitting between them. CDR3 protein: CASSRGVGELFF. The CDR3, as DNA: TGTGCCAGCAGCCGGGGAGTCGGGGAGCTGTTTTTT.

The chain is built from TRBV12-3 or TRBV12-4 and TRBJ1-5; D remains ambiguous. The CDR3 totals 15 residues. Trimming removed 3 bases from V and 11 bases from J, with 20 bases in between. The CDR3, as DNA: TGTGCCAGCAGTTTTTCGGAGGGCACCGGGTGGACCCAGCATTTT. Residues: CASSFSEGTGWTQHF.

The sample holds a few counts of this clonotype. This chain connects TRBV20-1 to TRBJ1-4; a weak D match, TRBD1 (5 bases). V was pared by 1 base and J by 7 bases, with 10 bases between. The CDR3 length is 13 residues. Germline V gene data show CDR1 as DFQATT and CDR2 as SNEGSKA (reference sequence). CDR3 bases: TGCAGTGCTAGAGGGCCCCAGGGTGAAAAACTGTTTTTT. Translated: CSARGPQGEKLFF.

This rearrangement joins TRBV12-3 or TRBV12-4 to TRBJ1-1; TRBD1 might be the D (5 bases). The V end lost 2 bases, the J end lost 4 bases, and 11 bases lay between the germline ends. There are 14 residues in the CDR3. CDR3 protein: CASSLNQGATEAFF. CDR3 nucleotide sequence: TGTGCCAGCAGTTTAAATCAGGGTGCCACTGAAGCTTTCTTT.